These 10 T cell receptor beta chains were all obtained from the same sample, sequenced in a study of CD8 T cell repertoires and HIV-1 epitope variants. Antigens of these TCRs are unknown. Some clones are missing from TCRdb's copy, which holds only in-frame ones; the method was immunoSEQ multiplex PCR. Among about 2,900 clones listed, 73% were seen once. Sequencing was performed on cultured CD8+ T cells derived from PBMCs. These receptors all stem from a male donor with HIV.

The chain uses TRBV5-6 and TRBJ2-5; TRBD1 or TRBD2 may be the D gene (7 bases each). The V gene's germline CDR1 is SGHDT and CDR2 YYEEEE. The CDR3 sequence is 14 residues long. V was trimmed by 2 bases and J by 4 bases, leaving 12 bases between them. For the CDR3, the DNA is TGTGCCAGCAGCTTAGCAGGGGGGGCAGAGACCCAGTACTTC. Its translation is CASSLAGGAETQYF. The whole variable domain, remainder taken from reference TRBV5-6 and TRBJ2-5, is DAGVTQSPTHLIKTRGQQVTLRCSPKSGHDTVSWYQQALGQGPQFIFQYYEEEERQRGNFPDRFSGHQFPNYSSELNVNALLLGDSALYLCASSLAGGAETQYFGPGTRLLVL.

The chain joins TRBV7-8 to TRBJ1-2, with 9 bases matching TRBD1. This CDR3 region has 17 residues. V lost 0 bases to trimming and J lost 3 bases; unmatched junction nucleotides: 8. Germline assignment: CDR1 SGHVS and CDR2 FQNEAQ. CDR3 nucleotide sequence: TGTGCCAGCAGCTTAGCATCCCGGGACAGGGCGGACTATGGCTACACCTTC. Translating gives CASSLASRDRADYGYTF.

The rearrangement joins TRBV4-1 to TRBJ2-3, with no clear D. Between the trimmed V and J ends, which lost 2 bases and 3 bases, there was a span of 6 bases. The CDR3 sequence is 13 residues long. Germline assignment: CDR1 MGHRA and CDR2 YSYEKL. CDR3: CASSQPETDTQYF. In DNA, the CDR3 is TGCGCCAGCAGCCAACCCGAGACAGATACGCAGTATTTT.

CDR3 DNA sequence: TGCGCCAGCAGCCAAGGTCTCGGGACTTCCTATGGCTACACCTTC. Translation: CASSQGLGTSYGYTF. The V call is TRBV4-3, the J call TRBJ1-2; D possibly corresponds to TRBD1 (5 bases). V was cut by 1 base and J by 4 bases, with 13 bases left in between. CDR3 length: 15 amino acids. Germline lookup yields CDR1 LGHNA and CDR2 YSLEER.

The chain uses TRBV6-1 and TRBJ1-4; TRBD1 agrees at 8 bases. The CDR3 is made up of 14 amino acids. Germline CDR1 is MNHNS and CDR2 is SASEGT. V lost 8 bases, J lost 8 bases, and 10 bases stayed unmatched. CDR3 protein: CASLRGTGREKLFF. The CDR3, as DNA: TGTGCCAGCCTGAGAGGGACAGGAAGAGAAAAACTGTTTTTT.

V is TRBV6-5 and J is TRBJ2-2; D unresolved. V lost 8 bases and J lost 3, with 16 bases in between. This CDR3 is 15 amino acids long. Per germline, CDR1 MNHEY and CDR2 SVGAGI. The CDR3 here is CASRVDPLDTGELFF. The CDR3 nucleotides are TGTGCCAGCCGGGTTGACCCTCTTGACACCGGGGAGCTGTTTTTT.

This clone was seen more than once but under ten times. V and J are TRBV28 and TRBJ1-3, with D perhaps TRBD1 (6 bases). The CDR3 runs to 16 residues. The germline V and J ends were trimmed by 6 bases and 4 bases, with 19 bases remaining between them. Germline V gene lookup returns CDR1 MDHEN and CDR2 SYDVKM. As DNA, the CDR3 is TGTGCCAGCAGGGGACCCGGACAGTTGTCAGGAAACACCATATATTTT. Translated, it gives CASRGPGQLSGNTIYF.

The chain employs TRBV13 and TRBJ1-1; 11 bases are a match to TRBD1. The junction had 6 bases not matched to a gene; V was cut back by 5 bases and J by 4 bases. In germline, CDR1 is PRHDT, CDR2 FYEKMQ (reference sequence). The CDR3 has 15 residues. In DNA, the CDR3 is TGTGCCAGCAGCATCGGGACAGGGGGAATCACTGAAGCTTTCTTT. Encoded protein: CASSIGTGGITEAFF.

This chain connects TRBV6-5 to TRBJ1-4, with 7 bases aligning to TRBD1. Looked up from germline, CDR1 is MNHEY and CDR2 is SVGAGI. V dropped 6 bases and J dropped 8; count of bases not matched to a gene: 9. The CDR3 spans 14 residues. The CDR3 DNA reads TGTGCCAGCAGGCCAGGGGGAATGCGCGAAAAACTGTTTTTT. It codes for CASRPGGMREKLFF.

The CDR3 nucleotides read TGTGCCAGCAAGGACTCAGGGGCAGATACGCAGTATTTT. As protein: CASKDSGADTQYF. This rearrangement joins TRBV6-5 to TRBJ2-3, with a tentative D call TRBD1 (6 bases). Germline CDR1 MNHEY, CDR2 SVGAGI. The CDR3 extends over 13 amino acids. Between the trimmed V and J ends, which lost 7 bases and 4 bases, there was a span of 12 bases.